This TCR beta chain was retrieved from a study of blood T cell repertoires in COVID-19. Study in general: From the United States, Italy and Spain came samples of acute and convalescent COVID-19. PBMCs, B-cell-depleted T cells, or T cells were the source of the cDNA or gDNA that made up the material.

This clone was found once. Original handling: By means of reference gene primer amplification, nucleated cell counts were estimated. This table comes from immunoSEQ multiplex PCR, and its TCRdb copy is limited to in-frame clones, with some not included. That table furnishes V, J and clone size, whereas the DNA furnished D and trimming. The table includes some 500,000 clones, 85% to 90% detected once. Cohort 3 recovery required two negative PCRs, clearance, or symptom resolution. This CDR3 has 16 amino acids. The V gene's germline CDR1 is MNHEY and CDR2 SMNVEV (reference sequence). V was pared by 6 bases and J by 10 bases, with 13 bases of the junction left unmatched.

The origin of this receptor is a woman in her thirties or forties who had recovered from COVID-19. The V call is TRBV27, the J call TRBJ1-6, with TRBD1 matching 9 bases. The sample taken for sequencing was PBMCs or T cells enriched from blood (not recorded which). CDR3 residues: CASSKPRDRVSSPLHF. The CDR3 DNA sequence: TGTGCCAGCAGCAAACCACGGGACAGGGTCAGCTCACCCCTCCACTTT.